These T cell receptor beta chains were read from a single sample in a study of control samples from healthy donors and cancer patients. The repertoire was sequenced with immunoSEQ multiplex PCR; TCRdb's copy has only in-frame clones and lacks some. The table has fewer than 200,000 clones, roughly 89% seen once; the top ten hold approximately 12%. The material sequenced was blood. The receptors were sampled from a man in his thirties or forties in good health. Each CDR3 is given with its conserved first and last residue. D genes are given only for firm matches. Clone size is shown for a subset of rows, as once, few, many or a class of expanded clone.

d_gene	v_gene	abundance	j_gene	CDR3aa	CDR3nt
-	TRBV19	once	TRBJ1-4	CATSVTGFNEKLFF	TGTGCCACCTCCGTAACAGGGTTTAATGAAAAACTGTTTTTT
-	TRBV11-2	-	TRBJ2-7	CASSSQGDSPYEQYF	TGTGCCAGCAGCTCCCAGGGCGACTCTCCCTACGAGCAGTACTTC
TRBD2	TRBV29-1	-	TRBJ2-3	CSVRLAGGDTQYF	TGCAGCGTAAGGTTAGCGGGAGGTGATACGCAGTATTTT
-	TRBV28	-	TRBJ1-4	CASSLFSRGNEKLFF	TGTGCCAGCAGTTTATTTTCCAGGGGAAATGAAAAACTGTTTTTT
TRBD2	TRBV7-6	-	TRBJ2-3	CASSLGGGRTDTQYF	TGTGCCAGCAGCTTAGGGGGCGGGAGAACAGATACGCAGTATTTT
TRBD1	TRBV28	-	TRBJ1-1	CASSYRGGLFF	TGTGCCAGCAGTTATAGAGGGGGCTTATTCTTT
-	TRBV3-1/TRBV3-2	-	TRBJ1-1	CASSQGDVAEAFF	TGTGCCAGCAGCCAAGGGGATGTAGCTGAAGCTTTCTTT
TRBD1	TRBV28	-	TRBJ1-5	CASSSGQGGNQPQHF	TGTGCCAGCAGTTCTGGACAGGGGGGCAATCAGCCCCAGCATTTT
-	TRBV30	few	TRBJ1-1	CAWSWAPNTEAFF	TGTGCCTGGAGTTGGGCTCCGAACACTGAAGCTTTCTTT
-	TRBV24-1	-	TRBJ1-6	CATSEGTSNSPLHF	TGTGCCACCAGTGAAGGGACCTCGAATTCACCCCTCCACTTT
-	TRBV11-1	-	TRBJ1-1	CASSFNRNTEAFF	TGTGCCAGCAGCTTTAATCGAAACACTGAAGCTTTCTTT
-	TRBV27	once	TRBJ1-1	CASSSHREMDTEAFF	TGTGCCAGCAGTTCACACAGGGAAATGGACACTGAAGCCTTCTTT
-	TRBV10-3	-	TRBJ2-3	CAISDGGPTDTQYF	TGTGCCATCAGTGATGGGGGCCCCACAGATACGCAGTATTTT
TRBD1	TRBV5-1	-	TRBJ1-2	CASSFQGEGYTF	TGCGCCAGCAGCTTCCAGGGGGAGGGCTACACCTTC
-	TRBV6-5	-	TRBJ1-2	CASNPDAYGYTF	TGTGCCAGCAATCCGGACGCTTATGGCTACACCTTC
-	TRBV7-2	-	TRBJ1-5	CARSDEQGVIQPQHF	TGTGCCAGGTCCGACGAACAGGGCGTCATTCAGCCCCAGCATTTT
TRBD1	TRBV10-3	-	TRBJ1-2	CAISELPTGKGYTF	TGTGCCATCAGTGAGTTACCGACAGGGAAAGGCTACACCTTC
-	TRBV3-1/TRBV3-2	-	TRBJ1-2	CASSQDVGASGYTF	TGTGCCAGCAGCCAAGATGTGGGGGCGAGTGGCTACACCTTC
-	TRBV6-5	once	TRBJ2-1	CASIKRGGTEQFF	TGTGCCAGCATTAAGAGGGGGGGGACTGAGCAGTTCTTC
TRBD1	TRBV5-6	-	TRBJ2-5	CASSLGLTGEETQYF	TGTGCCAGCAGCTTGGGCCTCACAGGGGAAGAGACCCAGTACTTC
TRBD1	TRBV29-1	once	TRBJ1-2	CSVERTGPLYGYTF	TGCAGCGTTGAACGGACAGGGCCCCTCTATGGCTACACCTTC
TRBD1	TRBV6-5	-	TRBJ2-5	CASRRTGGLTETQYF	TGTGCCAGCAGAAGAACAGGGGGTCTTACGGAGACCCAGTACTTC
TRBD1	TRBV7-6	-	TRBJ1-2	CASSWPVLPGQAGGYTF	TGTGCCAGCAGCTGGCCAGTATTACCGGGACAGGCGGGTGGCTACACCTTC
-	TRBV24-1	-	TRBJ1-2	CATSAPGAYGYTF	TGTGCCACCAGTGCTCCAGGAGCGTATGGCTACACCTTC
-	TRBV4-1	once	TRBJ1-1	CASSQVDRGEAFF	TGCGCCAGCAGCCAAGTGGACAGAGGTGAAGCTTTCTTT
-	TRBV14	-	TRBJ2-1	CASSLLKDEQFF	TGTGCCAGCAGCCTTCTTAAGGATGAGCAGTTCTTC
-	TRBV5-1	-	TRBJ1-4	CASRGESEKLFF	TGCGCCAGCAGAGGCGAAAGTGAAAAACTGTTTTTT
-	TRBV11-2	few	TRBJ2-7	CASSLDRGGEQYF	TGTGCCAGCAGCTTAGATCGTGGGGGCGAGCAGTACTTC
TRBD2	TRBV24-1	-	TRBJ2-2	CATSPALAANTGELFF	TGTGCCACCAGCCCGGCCCTAGCGGCGAACACCGGGGAGCTGTTTTTT
-	TRBV11-3	-	TRBJ2-1	CASSENGYEQFF	TGTGCCAGCAGCGAAAACGGGTATGAGCAGTTCTTC
TRBD1	TRBV27	-	TRBJ2-5	CASSPGQGRETQYF	TGTGCCAGCAGTCCAGGACAGGGGAGGGAGACCCAGTACTTC
-	TRBV14	-	TRBJ2-1	CASSQEGAGSYNEQFF	TGTGCCAGCAGCCAAGAAGGGGCAGGGTCCTACAATGAGCAGTTCTTC
-	TRBV27	-	TRBJ2-7	CASSFREKSYEQYF	TGTGCCAGCAGTTTCCGGGAAAAGTCTTACGAGCAGTACTTC
-	TRBV3-1/TRBV3-2	once	TRBJ2-2	CASSNTGELFF	TGTGCCAGCAGTAACACCGGGGAGCTGTTTTTT
-	TRBV21-1	-	TRBJ2-7	CARPNHADSSSYEQYF	TGTGCCAGACCGAACCACGCGGACTCGAGCTCCTACGAGCAGTACTTC
-	TRBV29-1	few	TRBJ1-1	CSGENTEAFF	TGCAGCGGTGAGAACACTGAAGCTTTCTTT
-	TRBV27	few	TRBJ1-5	CATSLSPYSNQPQHF	TGTGCCACCTCCTTATCGCCGTATAGCAATCAGCCCCAGCATTTT
-	TRBV24-1	-	TRBJ1-5	CATSDSGSNNQPQHF	TGTGCCACCAGTGATTCGGGATCCAATAATCAGCCCCAGCATTTT
-	TRBV6-4	few	TRBJ2-1	CASSEGEQFF	TGTGCCAGCAGTGAGGGCGAGCAGTTCTTC
-	TRBV18	-	TRBJ2-3	CASSPNLRGAADTQYF	TGTGCCAGCTCCCCTAACCTTCGGGGGGCGGCAGATACGCAGTATTTT
-	TRBV15	few	TRBJ1-2	CATSRASGGGEANYGYTF	TGTGCCACCAGCAGAGCATCCGGGGGCGGCGAAGCTAACTATGGCTACACCTTC
TRBD2	TRBV7-9	-	TRBJ2-5	CASSPGLAAETQYF	TGTGCCAGCAGCCCCGGACTAGCGGCAGAGACCCAGTACTTC
TRBD1	TRBV7-2	-	TRBJ2-7	CASSLRDRAYEQYF	TGTGCCAGCAGCTTGAGAGACAGGGCCTACGAGCAGTACTTC
-	TRBV6-6	-	TRBJ1-1	CASTSEAFF	TGTGCCAGCACAAGTGAAGCTTTCTTT
-	TRBV5-4	-	TRBJ1-1	CASSPQRGARTEAFF	TGTGCCAGCAGCCCTCAAAGGGGGGCAAGGACTGAAGCTTTCTTT
-	TRBV5-6	-	TRBJ1-2	CASSLEGRGTGGYTF	TGTGCCAGCAGCTTGGAGGGCCGCGGGACGGGCGGCTACACCTTC
-	TRBV13	-	TRBJ2-1	CASSPWGGDYNEQFF	TGTGCCAGCAGCCCGTGGGGCGGGGACTACAATGAGCAGTTCTTC
-	TRBV30	few	TRBJ1-2	CAWSSNRLLGRPSLYGYTF	TGTGCCTGGAGTTCTAACCGACTGCTGGGGAGGCCCTCCCTCTATGGCTACACCTTC
-	TRBV5-1	once	TRBJ1-4	CASSSDSTNEKLFF	TGCGCCAGCAGCTCCGACAGTACCAATGAAAAACTGTTTTTT